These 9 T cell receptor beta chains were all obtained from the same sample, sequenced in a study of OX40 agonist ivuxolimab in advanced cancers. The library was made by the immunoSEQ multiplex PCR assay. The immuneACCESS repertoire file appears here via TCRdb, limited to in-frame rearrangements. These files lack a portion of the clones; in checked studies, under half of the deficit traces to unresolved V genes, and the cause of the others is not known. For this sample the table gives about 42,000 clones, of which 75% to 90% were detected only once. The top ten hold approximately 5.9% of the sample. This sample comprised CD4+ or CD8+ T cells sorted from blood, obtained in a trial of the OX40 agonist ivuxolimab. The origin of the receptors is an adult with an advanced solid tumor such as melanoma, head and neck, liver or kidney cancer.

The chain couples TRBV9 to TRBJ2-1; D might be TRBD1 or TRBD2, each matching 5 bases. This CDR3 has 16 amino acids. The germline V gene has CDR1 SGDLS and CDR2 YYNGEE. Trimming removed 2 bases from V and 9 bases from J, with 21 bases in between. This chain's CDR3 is CASSVDPSIYRGEQFF. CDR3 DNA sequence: TGTGCCAGCAGCGTGGACCCTAGCATATATAGGGGTGAGCAGTTCTTC.

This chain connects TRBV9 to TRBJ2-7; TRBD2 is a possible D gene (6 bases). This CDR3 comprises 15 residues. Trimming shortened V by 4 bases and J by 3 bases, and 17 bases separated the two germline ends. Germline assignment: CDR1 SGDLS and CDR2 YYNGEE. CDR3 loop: CASSLLAGSDYEQYF. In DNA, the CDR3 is TGTGCCAGCAGCCTCCTGGCGGGATCGGACTACGAGCAGTACTTC.

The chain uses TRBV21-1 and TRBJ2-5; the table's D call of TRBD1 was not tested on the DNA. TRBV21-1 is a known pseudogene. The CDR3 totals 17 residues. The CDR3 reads CASSRGVPGQGGETQYF. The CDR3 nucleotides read TGTGCCAGCAGCCGGGGCGTTCCGGGACAGGGTGGGGAGACCCAGTACTTC.

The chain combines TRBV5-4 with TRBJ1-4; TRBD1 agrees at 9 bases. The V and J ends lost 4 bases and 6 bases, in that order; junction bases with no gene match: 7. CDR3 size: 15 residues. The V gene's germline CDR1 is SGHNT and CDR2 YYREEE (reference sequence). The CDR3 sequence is CASSGGTGTYEKLFF. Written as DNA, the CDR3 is TGTGCCAGCAGCGGCGGGACAGGGACTTATGAAAAACTGTTTTTT.

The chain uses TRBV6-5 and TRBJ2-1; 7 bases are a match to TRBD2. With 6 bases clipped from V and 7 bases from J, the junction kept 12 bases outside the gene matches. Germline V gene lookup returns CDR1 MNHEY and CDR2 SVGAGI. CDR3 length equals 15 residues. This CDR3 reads CASSHRGLGMNEQFF. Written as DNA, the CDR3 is TGTGCCAGCAGCCACCGCGGACTAGGGATGAATGAGCAGTTCTTC.

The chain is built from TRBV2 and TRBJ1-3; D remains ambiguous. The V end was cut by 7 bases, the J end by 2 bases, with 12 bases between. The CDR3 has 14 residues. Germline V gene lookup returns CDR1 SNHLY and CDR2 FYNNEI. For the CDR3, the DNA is TGTGCCAGCATGTCTGGGGTAACTGGAAACACCATATATTTT. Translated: CASMSGVTGNTIYF.

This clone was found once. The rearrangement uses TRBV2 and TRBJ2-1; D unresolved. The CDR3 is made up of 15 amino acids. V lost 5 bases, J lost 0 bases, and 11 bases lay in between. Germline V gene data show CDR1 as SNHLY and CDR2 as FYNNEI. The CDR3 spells CASSLDWSSYNEQFF. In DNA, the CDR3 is TGTGCCAGCAGTTTAGACTGGAGCTCCTACAATGAGCAGTTCTTC. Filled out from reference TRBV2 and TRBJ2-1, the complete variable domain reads EPEVTQTPSHQVTQMGQEVILRCVPISNHLYFYWYRQILGQKVEFLVSFYNNEISEKSEIFDDQFSVERPDGSNFTLKIRSTKLEDSAMYFCASSLDWSSYNEQFFGPGTRLTVL.

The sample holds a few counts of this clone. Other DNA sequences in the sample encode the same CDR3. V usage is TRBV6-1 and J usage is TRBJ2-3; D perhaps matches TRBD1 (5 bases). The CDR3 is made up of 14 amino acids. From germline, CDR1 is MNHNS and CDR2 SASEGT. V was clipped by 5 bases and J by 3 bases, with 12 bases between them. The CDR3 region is CASSPLRGTDTQYF. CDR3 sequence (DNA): TGTGCCAGCAGTCCACTTAGGGGAACAGATACGCAGTATTTT.

CDR3 sequence (DNA): TGTGCCAGCAGTTACGCCCTGAGGGAAGCTTTCTTT. Residues: CASSYALREAFF. The chain joins TRBV28 to TRBJ1-1; no definite D call. V was trimmed by 4 bases and J by 8 bases, leaving 11 bases between them. The CDR3 contains 12 residues. CDR1 is MDHEN, CDR2 SYDVKM, per germline. Using reference TRBV28 and TRBJ1-1 for the parts outside the CDR3, the full variable domain is DVKVTQSSRYLVKRTGEKVFLECVQDMDHENMFWYRQDPGLGLRLIYFSYDVKMKEKGDIPEGYSVSREKKERFSLILESASTNQTSMYLCASSYALREAFFGQGTRLTVV.